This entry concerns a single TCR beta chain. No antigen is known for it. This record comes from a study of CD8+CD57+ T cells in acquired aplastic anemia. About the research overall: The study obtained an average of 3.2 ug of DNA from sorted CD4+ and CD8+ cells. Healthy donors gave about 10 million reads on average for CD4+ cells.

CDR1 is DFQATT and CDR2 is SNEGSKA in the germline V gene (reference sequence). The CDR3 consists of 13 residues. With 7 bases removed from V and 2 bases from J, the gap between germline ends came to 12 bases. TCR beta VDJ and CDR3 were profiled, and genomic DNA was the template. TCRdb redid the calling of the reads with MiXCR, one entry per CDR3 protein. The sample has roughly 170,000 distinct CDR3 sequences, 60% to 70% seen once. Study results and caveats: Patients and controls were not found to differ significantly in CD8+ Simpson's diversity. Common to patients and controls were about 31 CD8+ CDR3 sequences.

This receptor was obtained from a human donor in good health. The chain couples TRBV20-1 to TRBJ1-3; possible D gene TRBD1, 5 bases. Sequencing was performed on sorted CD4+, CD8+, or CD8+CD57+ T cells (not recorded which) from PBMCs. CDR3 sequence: CSVGWGAGNTIYF. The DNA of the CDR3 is TGCAGTGTCGGGTGGGGGGCTGGAAACACCATATATTTT.